This TCR beta chain was documented in a study of patients and donors after allogeneic stem cell transplantation. This CDR3 spans 10 amino acids. TCRdb independently ran MiXCR on the RT-PCR reads; one entry per CDR3 protein. The sample contains 900,000 to 1,000,000 distinct CDR3 sequences, approximately 19% of which appear only once. The chain joins TRBV21-1 to TRBJ2-1. TRBV21-1 is labeled a pseudogene. The origin of this receptor is a human donor who was either an allogeneic HSCT recipient or a stem cell or donor lymphocyte infusion donor (not recorded which). It is not recorded whose cells these are; they may come from a transplant donor. The source material was blood, either unsorted or a sorted T cell fraction (not recorded which). The chain's CDR3 is CAPRGNEQFF. The CDR3 region has the DNA TGTGCCCCCCGTGGAAATGAGCAGTTCTTC.